Listed here are 5 T cell receptor beta chains from one sample, sequenced in a study of T-cell memory formation after mild COVID-19. Each CDR3 protein gets one entry after TCRdb re-called the 5' RACE reads with MiXCR. The sample lists 350,000 to 450,000 distinct CDR3 sequences, around 30% occurring once. The sequenced sample consisted of PBMCs or a T cell subset sorted from them (not recorded which). The receptor source for this set is an adult woman who had mild COVID-19 (a few samples of this study predate the infection). Cell type and time point are not known.

This chain joins TRBV7-2 and TRBJ1-6, with 8 bases fitting TRBD1. Germline V gene lookup returns CDR1 SGHTA and CDR2 FQGNSA. The CDR3 is made up of 18 amino acids. V was pared by 2 bases and J by 0 bases, with 6 bases of the junction left unmatched. The CDR3 DNA sequence: TGTGCCAGCAGCTTAAGAGGACAGGGCTACTCCTATAATTCACCCCTCCACTTT. It yields the protein CASSLRGQGYSYNSPLHF.

The chain employs TRBV24-1 and TRBJ2-2; the match to TRBD1 covers 10 bases. Germline loops: CDR1 KGHDR, CDR2 SFDVKD. Trimming cost V 6 bases and J 6 bases; bases outside gene matches: 6. The CDR3 is made up of 15 amino acids. CDR3 loop: CATSPGQGRAGELFF. CDR3 DNA sequence: TGTGCCACCAGTCCGGGACAGGGGAGAGCCGGGGAGCTGTTTTTT.

The chain employs TRBV29-1 and TRBJ2-7; 9 bases line up with TRBD1. Germline trimming cut 5 bases from V and 2 bases from J; bases unmatched to any gene: 7. The V gene's germline CDR1 is SQVTM and CDR2 ANQGSEA. The CDR3 has 14 amino acids. Here the CDR3 DNA reads TGCAGCGTTCTGGGACAGGGCCCTCCCTACGAGCAGTACTTC. This gives the protein CSVLGQGPPYEQYF.

This clonotype occurred a few times. V usage is TRBV12-3 or TRBV12-4 and J usage is TRBJ2-6; D not resolved. CDR3 size: 15 residues. Trimming left V 3 bases short and J 2 bases short, with 8 bases between. The CDR3 protein is CASSLGLAGANVLTF. For the CDR3, the DNA is TGTGCCAGCAGTTTGGGGTTAGCTGGGGCCAACGTCCTGACTTTC.

The rearrangement links TRBV10-2 to TRBJ1-2; 7 nucleotides match TRBD1. The CDR3 has 14 residues. Trimming cost V 5 bases and J 4 bases; bases outside gene matches: 7. Looked up from germline, CDR1 is WSHSY and CDR2 is SAAADI. The CDR3: CASSSTGVLYGYTF. The CDR3 DNA follows: TGCGCCAGCAGTTCTACAGGGGTACTCTATGGCTACACCTTC.